Listed below are T cell receptor beta chains from one sample, sequenced in a study of HIV-infected children after antiretroviral therapy interruption. TCRdb reprocessed the 3' RACE reads via MiXCR and lists one record per CDR3 protein. The table records 40,000 or so distinct CDR3 sequences, about 7% of them present only once. Source: CD45RA+ CD4+ T cells from PBMCs, pooled from several time points, taken from a donor given antiretroviral therapy, either interrupted or continuous. The origin of the receptors is a pool of human donors with HIV. CDR3s include the opening cysteine and the closing phenylalanine or tryptophan. The order of the fields is D gene, J gene, V gene, clone size, CDR3 protein, CDR3 DNA. The D gene is left open where the match is weak. A row's size may be missing; if present it is once, few, many or a size class.

TRBD1 | TRBJ2-5 | TRBV7-6 | many | CASRRVTTGMSQETQYF | TGTGCCAGCAGACGCGTAACGACAGGGATGAGCCAAGAGACCCAGTACTTC
. | TRBJ1-2 | TRBV6-6 | . | CASREKQVKIGSYGYTF | TGTGCCAGCAGAGAGAAACAGGTTAAGATAGGGAGCTATGGCTACACCTTC
. | TRBJ2-1 | TRBV24-1 | many | CATSGPRNEQFF | TGTGCCACCAGTGGTCCGCGCAATGAGCAGTTCTTC
. | TRBJ2-5 | TRBV28 | many | CASSFAGSMRETQYF | TGTGCCAGCAGTTTCGCGGGCTCGATGCGGGAGACCCAGTACTTC
. | TRBJ2-1 | TRBV7-9 | many | CASSLAEAYNEQFF | TGTGCCAGCAGCTTAGCGGAGGCCTACAATGAGCAGTTCTTC
TRBD1 | TRBJ2-7 | TRBV14 | once | CASSSWTGSGEQYF | TGTGCCAGTAGTTCGTGGACAGGGTCTGGCGAGCAGTACTTC
. | TRBJ2-2 | TRBV12-3/TRBV12-4 | . | CASSLPGELFF | TGTGCCAGCAGTTTGCCCGGGGAGCTGTTTTTT
. | TRBJ2-7 | TRBV30 | medium-sized | CAWSLPFYEQYF | TGTGCCTGGAGTCTCCCATTTTATGAACAGTACTTC
TRBD2 | TRBJ2-5 | TRBV6-6 | many | CASSYSASGGQTQYF | TGTGCCAGCAGTTACTCGGCTAGCGGGGGGCAGACCCAGTACTTC
. | TRBJ2-7 | TRBV7-2 | many | CASSLGPVPLREQYF | TGTGCCAGCAGCTTAGGCCCAGTCCCCTTACGCGAGCAGTACTTC
. | TRBJ1-5 | TRBV21-1 | many | CASSKDEGPQHF | TGTGCCAGCAGCAAAGACGAGGGGCCCCAGCATTTT
. | TRBJ2-1 | TRBV12-3/TRBV12-4 | . | CASSLIRAPGPPAYNEQFF | TGTGCCAGCAGTTTAATTAGGGCCCCGGGGCCTCCTGCCTACAATGAGCAGTTCTTC
TRBD1 | TRBJ2-7 | TRBV5-1 | few | CASSLVGDRYEQYF | TGCGCCAGCAGCTTGGTGGGGGACAGATACGAGCAGTACTTC
. | TRBJ1-1 | TRBV29-1 | many | CSVLRNTEAFF | TGCAGCGTTCTGAGAAACACTGAAGCTTTCTTT
TRBD2 | TRBJ2-2 | TRBV12-3/TRBV12-4 | few | CAASIGASGRYTGELFF | TGTGCCGCCAGCATAGGTGCTAGCGGGAGGTACACCGGGGAGCTGTTTTTT
TRBD2 | TRBJ2-1 | TRBV12-3/TRBV12-4 | many | CASSLRASGTGEQFF | TGTGCCAGCAGTTTACGCGCTAGCGGGACCGGTGAGCAGTTCTTC
TRBD1 | TRBJ2-7 | TRBV28 | few | CASSPLGGTGGSYEQYF | TGTGCCAGCAGCCCCCTCGGTGGGACAGGGGGCTCCTACGAGCAGTACTTC
TRBD2 | TRBJ2-1 | TRBV5-4 | . | CASSFAGAGGSRNEQFF | TGTGCCAGCAGCTTTGCCGGAGCGGGGGGCTCTCGGAATGAGCAGTTCTTC
. | TRBJ1-4 | TRBV5-1 | few | CASSLQGGDEKLFF | TGCGCCAGCAGCTTACAGGGAGGGGATGAAAAACTGTTTTTT
. | TRBJ1-1 | TRBV27 | many | CASSSPRQMNTEAFF | TGTGCCAGCAGTTCTCCCCGTCAGATGAACACTGAAGCTTTCTTT
. | TRBJ1-2 | TRBV29-1 | many | CSVERLGGGGSGYTF | TGCAGCGTTGAACGCCTGGGAGGGGGTGGCTCTGGCTACACCTTC
. | TRBJ2-7 | TRBV15 | many | CATSRDRETGDDSRANEQYF | TGTGCCACCAGCAGAGATCGCGAGACAGGCGATGACTCCCGGGCCAACGAGCAGTACTTC
TRBD1 | TRBJ1-4 | TRBV6-2/TRBV6-3 | . | CASLLDRGNEKLFF | TGTGCCAGTTTGTTGGACAGGGGTAATGAAAAACTGTTTTTT
. | TRBJ1-6 | TRBV18 | many | CASSPQGRGNSPLHF | TGTGCCAGCTCACCCCAGGGACGAGGAAATTCACCCCTCCACTTT
TRBD2 | TRBJ2-1 | TRBV19 | many | CASTTTSGPSYNEQFF | TGTGCCAGTACCACGACTAGCGGCCCGTCCTACAATGAGCAGTTCTTC
. | TRBJ2-5 | TRBV28 | few | CASSYSLKGIKETQYF | TGTGCCAGCAGTTACTCCTTGAAGGGGATAAAAGAGACCCAGTACTTC
. | TRBJ2-7 | TRBV4-1 | many | CASSQPGTASSYEQYF | TGCGCCAGCAGCCAACCTGGGACTGCCAGCTCCTACGAGCAGTACTTC
. | TRBJ1-5 | TRBV5-1 | many | CASSLDLYQPQHF | TGCGCCAGCAGCTTGGATTTGTATCAGCCCCAGCATTTT
. | TRBJ1-4 | TRBV5-1 | . | CASSLGSGEKLFF | TGCGCCAGCAGCTTGGGTTCGGGTGAAAAACTGTTTTTT
. | TRBJ1-1 | TRBV12-5 | many | CASGLTGNTEAFF | TGTGCTAGTGGTTTGACGGGGAACACTGAAGCTTTCTTT
TRBD1 | TRBJ2-7 | TRBV12-3/TRBV12-4 | many | CASSQGVHEQYF | TGTGCCAGCTCACAGGGGGTCCACGAGCAGTACTTC